This paragraph reports one TCR beta chain. Produced via immunoSEQ multiplex PCR; TCRdb's table is partial and in-frame only. This table holds about 98,000 clones, about 88% found once. This sample is part of a study of cytomegalovirus exposure and HLA in healthy donors. Trimming stripped 0 bases from V and 1 base from J, with 9 bases between. Germline CDR1 is MGHDK and CDR2 is SYGVNS. The CDR3 is 15 amino acids. The TCR originated in a man between 18 and 29 years old in good health and CMV-seropositive. The chain couples TRBV25-1 to TRBJ2-5, with a tentative D call TRBD2 (6 bases). What was sequenced was PBMCs. CDR3 sequence: CASSEYGGPQETQYF. The CDR3 coding sequence is TGTGCCAGCAGTGAATACGGGGGTCCCCAAGAGACCCAGTACTTC.